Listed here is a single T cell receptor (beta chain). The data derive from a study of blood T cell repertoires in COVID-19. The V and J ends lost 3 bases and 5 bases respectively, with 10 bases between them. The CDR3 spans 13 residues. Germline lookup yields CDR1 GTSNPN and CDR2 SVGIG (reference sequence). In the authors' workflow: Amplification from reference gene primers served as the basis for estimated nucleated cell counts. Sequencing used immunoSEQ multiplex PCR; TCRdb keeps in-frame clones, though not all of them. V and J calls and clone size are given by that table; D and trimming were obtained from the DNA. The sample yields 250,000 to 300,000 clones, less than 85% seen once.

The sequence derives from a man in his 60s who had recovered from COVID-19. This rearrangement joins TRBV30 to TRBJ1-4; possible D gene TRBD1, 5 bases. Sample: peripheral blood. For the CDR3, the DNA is TGTGCCTGGAGCACGGGACTGAATGAAAAACTGTTTTTT. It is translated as CAWSTGLNEKLFF.